The sequence of this T cell receptor (beta chain) was determined in a study of blood T cell repertoires in COVID-19. Trimming stripped 1 base from V and 9 bases from J, with 13 bases between. The CDR3 consists of 14 residues. Germline values: CDR1 SGHNT, CDR2 YENEEA. Repertoires were generated with immunoSEQ multiplex PCR, while TCRdb's copy carries only in-frame clones and drops some. The sample includes about 84,000 clones, 65% to 85% seen only once; the top ten take roughly 30%. This receptor was identified in an elderly woman with acute or convalescent COVID-19. Sequencing input: peripheral blood. This chain links TRBV11-3 with TRBJ2-1; D uncertain. The DNA of the CDR3 is TGTGCCAGCAGCTTAGGCCCCCAGACAAGTGAGCAGTTCTTC. Its translation is CASSLGPQTSEQFF. The whole variable domain, remainder taken from reference TRBV11-3 and TRBJ2-1, is EAGVVQSPRYKIIEKKQPVAFWCNPISGHNTLYWYLQNLGQGPELLIRYENEEAVDDSQLPKDRFSAERLKGVDSTLKIQPAELGDSAVYLCASSLGPQTSEQFFGPGTRLTVL.